This T cell receptor (beta chain) was recorded in a study of regulatory T cells in long-lasting Graves disease. Regarding the study as a whole: Lower TCR diversity was seen in persistent Graves' patients than in newly diagnosed ones. Examination was confined to peripheral blood, excluding thyroid tissue.

This clonotype was seen repeatedly, ten times or more. The target antigen is unknown. Time point reported: newly diagnosed GD, antithyroid drugs for less than 3 months. There was RNA extracted from PBMCs, and the TCR library was made from it. V was trimmed by 2 bases and J by 4 bases, leaving 9 bases between them. The CDR3 length is 14 residues. CDR1 is ENHRY, CDR2 SYGVKD, per germline. For TCR beta, libraries came from iRepertoire HTBI primers and Arm-PCR of CDR3 regions. Each CDR3 protein gets one entry after TCRdb re-called the multiplex PCR reads with MiXCR. The sample shows 500,000 or so distinct CDR3 sequences, roughly 15% of them seen only once. These sequences were also reported in another study, on T cells in Graves' hyperthyroidism and ophthalmopathy. From that report: Hyperthyroidism was newly diagnosed in patients aged 18 to 65 (duration under 2 months). Diagnosing involved the use of clinical symptoms, serum thyroxine and TRAb, thyroid ultrasound and orbital computed tomography.

The source is a woman aged 35 to 60 with Graves disease. This sequence joins TRBV10-3 and TRBJ1-3; a weak D match, TRBD1 (6 bases). The sequencing here drew on peripheral blood mononuclear cells (PBMCs), taken at new diagnosis, from a patient treated with antithyroid drugs. CDR3 nucleotide sequence: TGTGCCATCAGTGAGACAGGGTTGGGAAACACCATATATTTT. Protein product: CAISETGLGNTIYF.